This TCR beta chain was retrieved from a study of spatial heterogeneity in lung cancer. Study summary: 72 TRACERx patients with early, untreated non-small cell lung cancer donated samples. The study sequenced follow-up PBMC samples when they were available, at a median of approximately 2 years after resection.

This clonotype appeared a few times. What it binds is not known. Findings of the study overall: Follow-up blood showed ubiquitous expanded tumor TCRs less than blood at resection did.

Single TCR cDNA molecules each had their own unique molecular identifier. One entry per CDR3 protein results from TCRdb running MiXCR on the 5' RACE reads. The table lists around 120,000 distinct CDR3 sequences, 10% to 15% of them singletons, with approximately 16% in the top ten. Specified time point: blood at routine non-recurrence follow-up after resection. Unsorted whole RNA from tumor, nontumor lung or frozen PBMC underwent sequencing. The germline CDR1 and CDR2 sequences are LNHDA and SQIVND (reference sequence). Trimming stripped 6 bases from V and 1 base from J, with 16 bases between. This CDR3 is built from 17 residues.

Sequencing was performed on PBMCs, taken at follow-up. The sequence was collected from a male donor with early-stage non-small cell lung cancer. This chain connects TRBV19 to TRBJ2-6, with D uncertain. DNA of the CDR3: TGTGCCAGTAGCAGCCTTGGGTCCCCTTCTGGGGCCAACGTCCTGACTTTC. Translated: CASSSLGSPSGANVLTF.